This TCR beta chain came from a study of vaccination and CD4 T cells after COVID-19. As for the study in general: Controls used CEFX viral epitopes (positive), HIV-1 Nef peptides (negative), or no peptide.

Treatment reported: roughly nine-day PBMC culture with coronavirus spike peptide pools or control peptides (ViraFEST assay). Following expansion of antigen-specific T cells with peptide pools, ViraFEST then sequenced TCRs. A word on this clonotype: No antigen is known for it.

Sequenced with the Oncomine TCR Beta short-read assay was DNA taken from cultured CD4+ T cells. MiXCR was run by TCRdb on the PCR reads, yielding one entry per CDR3 protein. The sample yields 21,000 or so distinct CDR3 sequences, around half seen once. CDR3 length: 16 amino acids. The ends lost 5 bases at V and 5 bases at J; junction bases unmatched: 13. Germline V CDR1 and CDR2: SGHTA, FQGTGA. The rearrangement links TRBV7-3 to TRBJ1-2; 8 positions match TRBD1. The TCR sequence derives from a human donor who had recovered from COVID-19. The sequencing sample was made of CD4+ T cells from blood, cultured in vitro. The CDR3 sequence is CASSPTPDRDRYGYTF. The CDR3 bases are TGTGCCAGCAGCCCCACCCCGGACAGGGATCGGTATGGCTACACCTTC.